Shown below are 4 T cell receptor beta chains from a single sample sequenced in a study of sequential checkpoint blockade in melanoma. Treatment indicated: randomized to nivolumab then ipilimumab (arm A) or the reverse (arm B). TCRdb's table, derived via immunoSEQ multiplex PCR, lists solely in-frame clones and lacks some. The data show some 20,000 clones, approximately 57% seen once. Sequenced material: CD8+ T cells sorted from blood (inferred from file names), taken from a patient given nivolumab and ipilimumab in sequence. Receptors originate from a human donor with melanoma.

The V and J genes are TRBV29-1 and TRBJ1-2; tentative D call: TRBD1 (5 bases). Germline V gene sequence: CDR1 SQVTM, CDR2 ANQGSEA. The CDR3 covers 12 residues. V was clipped by 3 bases and J by 7 bases, with 12 bases between them. CDR3 region: CSVDWGEIGYTF. In DNA, the CDR3 is TGCAGCGTTGATTGGGGGGAGATTGGCTACACCTTC.

The V and J genes are TRBV28 and TRBJ1-5; 8 bases match TRBD1. V trimming: 6 bases; J trimming: 0 bases; junction bases outside the gene matches: 1. The CDR3 extends over 14 amino acids. Germline V gene data show CDR1 as MDHEN and CDR2 as SYDVKM. This CDR3 reads CASRGQGSNQPQHF. DNA for the CDR3: TGTGCCAGCAGAGGACAGGGTAGCAATCAGCCCCAGCATTTT.

The genes are TRBV6-5 and TRBJ2-7; D gene unclear. The CDR3 totals 16 residues. Germline CDR1 MNHEY, CDR2 SVGAGI. V was shortened by 0 bases and J by 3 bases, with 15 bases between the two germline ends. The CDR3 bases are TGTGCCAGCAGTTACTCTGTGGCCTTGGGCTACTACGAGCAGTACTTC. As protein: CASSYSVALGYYEQYF.

V is TRBV7-6 and J is TRBJ2-2; D might be TRBD1 (6 bases). This CDR3 has 16 amino acids. V lost 1 base and J 2 bases, leaving 11 bases between the germline ends. Per the germline V gene, CDR1 is SGHVS and CDR2 is FNYEAQ. The CDR3 DNA is TGTGCCAGCAGCTTAGTTGCAGGGGCAAACACCGGGGAGCTGTTTTTT. Its translation: CASSLVAGANTGELFF.